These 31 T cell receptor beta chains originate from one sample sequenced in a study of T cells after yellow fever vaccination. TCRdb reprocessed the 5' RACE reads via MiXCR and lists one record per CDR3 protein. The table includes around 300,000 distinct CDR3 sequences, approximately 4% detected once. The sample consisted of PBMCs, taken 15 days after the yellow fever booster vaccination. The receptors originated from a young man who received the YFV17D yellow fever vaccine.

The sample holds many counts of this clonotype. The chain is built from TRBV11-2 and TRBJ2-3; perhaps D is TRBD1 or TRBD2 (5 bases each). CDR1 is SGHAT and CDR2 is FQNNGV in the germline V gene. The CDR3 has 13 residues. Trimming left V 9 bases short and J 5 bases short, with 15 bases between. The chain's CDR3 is CASRKVGEDTQYF. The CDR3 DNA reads TGTGCCAGTCGGAAGGTGGGGGAAGATACGCAGTATTTT.

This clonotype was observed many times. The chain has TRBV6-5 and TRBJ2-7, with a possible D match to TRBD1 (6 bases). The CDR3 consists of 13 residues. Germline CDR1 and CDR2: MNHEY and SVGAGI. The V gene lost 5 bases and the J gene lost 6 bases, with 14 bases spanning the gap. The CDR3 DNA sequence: TGTGCCAGCAGTCCACAGGGAAGAACCGAGCAGTACTTC. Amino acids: CASSPQGRTEQYF.

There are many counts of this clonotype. The CDR3 protein is CASSPPLSGAAETQYF. DNA of the CDR3: TGTGCCAGCTCACCACCGTTAAGTGGGGCCGCGGAGACCCAGTACTTC. The genes are TRBV18 and TRBJ2-5, with D possibly TRBD1 on 5 matching bases. Trimming cost V 0 bases and J 5 bases, with 16 bases left between them. Germline V gene sequence: CDR1 KGHSH, CDR2 LQKENI. The CDR3 totals 16 residues.

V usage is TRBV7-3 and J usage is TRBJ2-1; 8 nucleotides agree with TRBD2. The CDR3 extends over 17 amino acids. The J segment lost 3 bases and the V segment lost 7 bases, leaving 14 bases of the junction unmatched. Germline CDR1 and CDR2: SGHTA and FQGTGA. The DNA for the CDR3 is TGTGCCAGCACTCCCAGAACGGGACTAGGGCACTACAATGAGCAGTTCTTC. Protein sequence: CASTPRTGLGHYNEQFF.

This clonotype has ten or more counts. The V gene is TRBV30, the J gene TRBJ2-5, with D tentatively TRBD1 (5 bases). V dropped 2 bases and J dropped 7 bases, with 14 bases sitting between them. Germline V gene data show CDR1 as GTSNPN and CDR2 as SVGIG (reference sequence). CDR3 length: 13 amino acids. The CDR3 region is CAWSIQGVVTQYF. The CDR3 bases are TGTGCCTGGAGTATCCAAGGGGTTGTGACCCAGTACTTC.

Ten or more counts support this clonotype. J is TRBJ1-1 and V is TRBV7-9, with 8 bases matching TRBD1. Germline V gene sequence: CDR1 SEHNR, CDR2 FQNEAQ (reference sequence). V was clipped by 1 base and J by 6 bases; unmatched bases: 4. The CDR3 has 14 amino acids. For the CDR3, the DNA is TGTGCCAGCAGCTTAGACAGGGGGATAGCTGAAGCTTTCTTT. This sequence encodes CASSLDRGIAEAFF.

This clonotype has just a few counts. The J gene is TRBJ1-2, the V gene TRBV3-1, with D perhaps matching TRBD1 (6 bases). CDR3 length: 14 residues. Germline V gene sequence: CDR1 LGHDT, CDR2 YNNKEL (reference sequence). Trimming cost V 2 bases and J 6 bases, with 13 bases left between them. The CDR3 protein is CASSQLSDRNGYTF. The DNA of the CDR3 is TGTGCCAGCAGCCAACTCTCGGACAGAAATGGCTACACCTTC. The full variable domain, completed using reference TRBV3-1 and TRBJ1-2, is DTAVSQTPKYLVTQMGNDKSIKCEQNLGHDTMYWYKQDSKKFLKIMFSYNNKELIINETVPNRFSPKSPDKAHLNLHINSLELGDSAVYFCASSQLSDRNGYTFGSGTRLTVV.

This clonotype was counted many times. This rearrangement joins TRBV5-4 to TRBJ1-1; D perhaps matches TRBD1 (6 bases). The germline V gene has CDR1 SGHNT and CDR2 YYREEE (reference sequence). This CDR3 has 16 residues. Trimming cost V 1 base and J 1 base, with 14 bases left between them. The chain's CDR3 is CASSLLGAGQNTEAFF. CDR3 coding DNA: TGTGCCAGCAGCTTGTTGGGGGCAGGTCAGAACACTGAAGCTTTCTTT.

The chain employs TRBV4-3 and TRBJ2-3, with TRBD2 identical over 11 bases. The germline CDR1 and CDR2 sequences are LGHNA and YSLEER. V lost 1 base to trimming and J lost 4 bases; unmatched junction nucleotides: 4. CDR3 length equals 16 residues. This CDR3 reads CASSQGTSGYADTQYF. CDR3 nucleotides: TGCGCCAGCAGCCAAGGGACTAGCGGGTACGCAGATACGCAGTATTTT.

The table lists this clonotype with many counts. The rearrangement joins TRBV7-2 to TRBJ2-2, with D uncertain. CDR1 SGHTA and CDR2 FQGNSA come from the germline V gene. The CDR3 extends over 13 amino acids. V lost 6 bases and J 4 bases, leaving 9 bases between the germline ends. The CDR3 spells CASRSSPTGELFF. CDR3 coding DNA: TGTGCCAGCAGGTCGAGCCCCACCGGGGAGCTGTTTTTT.

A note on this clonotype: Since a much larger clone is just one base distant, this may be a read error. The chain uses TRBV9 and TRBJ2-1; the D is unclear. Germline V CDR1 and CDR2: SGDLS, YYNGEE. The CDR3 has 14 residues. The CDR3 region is CASSEKSSYTEQFF. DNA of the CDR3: TGTGCCAGCAGTGAAAAGAGCTCCTACACTGAGCAGTTCTTC. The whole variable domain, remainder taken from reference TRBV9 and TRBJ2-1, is DSGVTQTPKHLITATGQRVTLRCSPRSGDLSVYWYQQSLDQGLQFLIQYYNGEERAKGNILERFSAQQFPDLHSELNLSSLELGDSALYFCASSEKSSYTEQFFGPGTRLTVL.

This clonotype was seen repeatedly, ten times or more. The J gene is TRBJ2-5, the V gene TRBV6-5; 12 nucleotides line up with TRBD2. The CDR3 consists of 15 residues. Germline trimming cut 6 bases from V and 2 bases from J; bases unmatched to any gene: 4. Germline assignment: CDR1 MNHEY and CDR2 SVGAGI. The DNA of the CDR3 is TGTGCCAGCAGCCGAGGACTAGCGGGGCAAGAGACCCAGTACTTC. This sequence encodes CASSRGLAGQETQYF.

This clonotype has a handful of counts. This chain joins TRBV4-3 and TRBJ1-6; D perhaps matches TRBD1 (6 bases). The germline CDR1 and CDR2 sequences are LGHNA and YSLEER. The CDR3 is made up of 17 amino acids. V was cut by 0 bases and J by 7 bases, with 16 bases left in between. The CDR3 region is CASSQEIYPGGNSPLHF. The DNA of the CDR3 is TGCGCCAGCAGCCAAGAAATTTATCCCGGGGGCAATTCACCCCTCCACTTT.

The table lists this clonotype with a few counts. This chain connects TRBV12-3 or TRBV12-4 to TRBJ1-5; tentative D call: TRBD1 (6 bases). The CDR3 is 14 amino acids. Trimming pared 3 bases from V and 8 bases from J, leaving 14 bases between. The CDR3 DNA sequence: TGTGCCAGCAGTTTCTCCGGGGGGCGCGAGCCCCAGCATTTT. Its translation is CASSFSGGREPQHF.

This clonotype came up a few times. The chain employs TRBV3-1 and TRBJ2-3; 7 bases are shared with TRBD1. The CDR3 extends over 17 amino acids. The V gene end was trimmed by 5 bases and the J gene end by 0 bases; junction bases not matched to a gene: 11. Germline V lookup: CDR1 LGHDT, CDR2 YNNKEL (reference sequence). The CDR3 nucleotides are TGTGCCAGCAGCTCGATCAACAGGGGCCATAGCACAGATACGCAGTATTTT. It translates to CASSSINRGHSTDTQYF.

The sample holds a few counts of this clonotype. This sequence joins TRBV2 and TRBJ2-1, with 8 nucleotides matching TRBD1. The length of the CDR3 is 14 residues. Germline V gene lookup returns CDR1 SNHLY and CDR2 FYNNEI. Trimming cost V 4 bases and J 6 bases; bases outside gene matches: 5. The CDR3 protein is CASSGTGTPNEQFF. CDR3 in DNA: TGTGCCAGCAGTGGGACAGGGACCCCCAATGAGCAGTTCTTC.

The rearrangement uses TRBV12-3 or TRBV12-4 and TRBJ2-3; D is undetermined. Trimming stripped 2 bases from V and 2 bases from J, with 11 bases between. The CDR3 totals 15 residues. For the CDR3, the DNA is TGTGCCAGCAGTTTACGGCAGGAGATCACAGATACGCAGTATTTT. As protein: CASSLRQEITDTQYF.

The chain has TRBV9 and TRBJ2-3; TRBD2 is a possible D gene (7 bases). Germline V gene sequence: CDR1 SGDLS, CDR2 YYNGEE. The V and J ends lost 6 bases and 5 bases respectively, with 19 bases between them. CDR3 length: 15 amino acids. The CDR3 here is CASTTLSGGQDTQYF. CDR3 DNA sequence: TGTGCCAGCACCACCCTCTCCGGGGGGCAAGATACGCAGTATTTT.

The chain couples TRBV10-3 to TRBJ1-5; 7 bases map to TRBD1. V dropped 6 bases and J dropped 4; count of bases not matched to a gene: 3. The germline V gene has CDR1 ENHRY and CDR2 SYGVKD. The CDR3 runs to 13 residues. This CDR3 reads CAISRQGNQPQHF. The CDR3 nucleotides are TGTGCCATCAGCCGACAGGGTAATCAGCCCCAGCATTTT.

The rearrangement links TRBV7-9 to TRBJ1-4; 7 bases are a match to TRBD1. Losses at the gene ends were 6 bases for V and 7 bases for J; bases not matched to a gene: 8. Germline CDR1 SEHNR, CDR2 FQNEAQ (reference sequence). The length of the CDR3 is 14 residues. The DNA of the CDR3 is TGTGCCAGCAGAGTAGACAGGGTAGCTGAAAAACTGTTTTTT. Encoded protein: CASRVDRVAEKLFF.

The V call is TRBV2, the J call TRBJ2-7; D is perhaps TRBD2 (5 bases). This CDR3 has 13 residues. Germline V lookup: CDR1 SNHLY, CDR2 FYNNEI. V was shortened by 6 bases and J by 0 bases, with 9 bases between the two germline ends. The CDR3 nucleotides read TGTGCCAGCAGGGACTTTATCTCCTACGAGCAGTACGTC. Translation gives CASRDFISYEQYV.

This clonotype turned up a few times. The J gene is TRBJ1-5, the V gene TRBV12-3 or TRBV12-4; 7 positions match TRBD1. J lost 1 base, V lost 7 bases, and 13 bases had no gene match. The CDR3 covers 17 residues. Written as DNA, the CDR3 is TGTGCCAGCACTCGTTCAAGAGGACAGGAGAGCAATCAGCCCCAGCATTTT. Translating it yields CASTRSRGQESNQPQHF.

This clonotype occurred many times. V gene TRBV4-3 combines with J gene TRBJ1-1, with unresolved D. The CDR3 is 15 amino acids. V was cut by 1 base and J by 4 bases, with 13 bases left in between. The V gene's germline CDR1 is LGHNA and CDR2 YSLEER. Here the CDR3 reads CASSQGSRMSTEAFF. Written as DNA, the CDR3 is TGCGCCAGCAGCCAAGGGTCCAGAATGAGCACTGAAGCTTTCTTT.

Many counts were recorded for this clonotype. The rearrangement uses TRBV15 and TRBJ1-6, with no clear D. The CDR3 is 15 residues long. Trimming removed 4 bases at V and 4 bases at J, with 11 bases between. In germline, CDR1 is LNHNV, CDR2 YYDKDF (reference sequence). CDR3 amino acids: CATSIGTRYNSPLHF. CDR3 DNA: TGTGCCACCAGCATCGGAACCCGGTATAATTCACCCCTCCACTTT.

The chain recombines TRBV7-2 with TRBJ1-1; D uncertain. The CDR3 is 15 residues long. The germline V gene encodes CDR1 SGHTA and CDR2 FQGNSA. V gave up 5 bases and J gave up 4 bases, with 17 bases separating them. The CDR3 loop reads CASSLTGSEGTEAFF. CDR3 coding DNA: TGTGCCAGCAGCCTAACCGGGAGTGAGGGCACTGAAGCTTTCTTT.

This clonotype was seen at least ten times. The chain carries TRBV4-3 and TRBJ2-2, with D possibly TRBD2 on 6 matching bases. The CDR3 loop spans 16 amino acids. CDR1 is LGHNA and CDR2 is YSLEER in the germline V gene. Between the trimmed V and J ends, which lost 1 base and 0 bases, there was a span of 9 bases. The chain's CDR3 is CASSQGTMTNTGELFF. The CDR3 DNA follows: TGCGCCAGCAGCCAAGGGACTATGACGAACACCGGGGAGCTGTTTTTT.

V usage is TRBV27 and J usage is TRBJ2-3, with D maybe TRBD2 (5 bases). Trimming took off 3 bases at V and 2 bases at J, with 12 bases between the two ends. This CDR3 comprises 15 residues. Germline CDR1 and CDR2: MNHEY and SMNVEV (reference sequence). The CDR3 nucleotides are TGTGCCAGCAGTTTCTCGCGGGCCTACACAGATACGCAGTATTTT. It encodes CASSFSRAYTDTQYF.

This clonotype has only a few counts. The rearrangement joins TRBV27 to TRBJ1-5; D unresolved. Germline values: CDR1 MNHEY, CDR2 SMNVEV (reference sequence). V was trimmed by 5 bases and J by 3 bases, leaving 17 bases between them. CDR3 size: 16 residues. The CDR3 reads CASSLTSTGINQPQHF. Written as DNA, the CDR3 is TGTGCCAGCAGTCTAACCTCGACGGGAATCAATCAGCCCCAGCATTTT.

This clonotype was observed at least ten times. This CDR3 reads CASSYDSGTPTPLSEQYF. The CDR3 region has the DNA TGCGCCAGCAGCTACGATTCCGGGACTCCCACTCCCCTCAGCGAGCAGTACTTC. The chain joins TRBV5-1 to TRBJ2-7, with D perhaps TRBD2 (6 bases). Looked up from germline, CDR1 is SGHRS and CDR2 is YFSETQ. V lost 3 bases, J lost 6 bases, and 28 bases lay in between. The CDR3 covers 18 residues.

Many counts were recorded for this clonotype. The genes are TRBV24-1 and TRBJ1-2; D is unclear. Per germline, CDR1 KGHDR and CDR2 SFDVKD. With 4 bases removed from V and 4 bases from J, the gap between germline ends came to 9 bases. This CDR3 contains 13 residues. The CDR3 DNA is TGTGCCACCAGTGAAGGAGACATCTATGGCTACACCTTC. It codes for CATSEGDIYGYTF.

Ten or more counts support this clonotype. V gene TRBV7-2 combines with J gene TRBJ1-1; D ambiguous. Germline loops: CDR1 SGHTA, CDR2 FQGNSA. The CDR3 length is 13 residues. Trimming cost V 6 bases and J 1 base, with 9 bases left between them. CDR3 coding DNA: TGTGCCAGCAGTTACGGCCAGAACACTGAAGCTTTCTTT. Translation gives CASSYGQNTEAFF.